The T cell receptor (beta chain) under discussion was sequenced for a study of blood T cell repertoires in COVID-19. Looking at the study overall: From the United States, Italy and Spain came samples of acute and convalescent COVID-19.

In germline, CDR1 is SGHRS, CDR2 YFSETQ. V shed 1 base, J shed 7 bases, and the junction held 4 bases outside the gene matches. CDR3 length: 14 amino acids. As originally analysed: Amplifying reference gene primers gave estimates of nucleated cell counts. Produced via immunoSEQ multiplex PCR; TCRdb's table is partial and in-frame only. V, J and clone size are taken as reported in that table, and D and trimming were inferred from the DNA itself. The sample carries approximately 350,000 clones, around nine tenths recorded once. Seattle patients were enrolled during active infection and followed longitudinally.

The chain carries TRBV5-1 and TRBJ1-4, with 7 nucleotides matching TRBD1. This TCR was recovered from a woman aged 70-85 years with COVID-19, enrolled during active disease. The specimen sequenced was peripheral blood. The CDR3 loop reads CASSLIGGGEKLFF. DNA of the CDR3: TGCGCCAGCAGCTTGATAGGGGGCGGTGAAAAACTGTTTTTT.